The T cell receptor beta chain under discussion was sequenced for a study of blood T cell repertoires in COVID-19. Participant age was roughly 18 to 95 years, and participants resided in fewer than 25 US areas. CDR1 is SGDLS, CDR2 YYNGEE, per germline. Losses at the gene ends were 2 bases for V and 2 bases for J; bases not matched to a gene: 2. The CDR3 loop spans 14 amino acids. Profiled with immunoSEQ multiplex PCR; TCRdb holds only in-frame clones, not every one. The data hold roughly 250,000 clones, with under 90% observed a single time. This receptor was taken from a woman between 40 and 50 years old who had been exposed to COVID-19. V is TRBV9 and J is TRBJ2-7; 9 bases align to TRBD2. Sequenced sample: PBMCs or T cells enriched from blood (not recorded which). The CDR3 DNA sequence: TGTGCCAGCAGCGTCGGGACTAGCACCTACGAGCAGTACTTC. It translates to CASSVGTSTYEQYF.